One sample yielded the 10 T cell receptor beta chains listed below, sequenced in a study of blood T cell repertoires in COVID-19. Using immunoSEQ multiplex PCR, the repertoire was profiled, and TCRdb retains in-frame clones only, with some absent. Among roughly 340,000 clones listed, approximately 87% were seen once. The sequencing input was PBMCs or T cells enriched from blood (not recorded which). These receptors originate from a man in his forties in a cohort exposed to, infected with or recovered from COVID-19 (not recorded which).

This chain links TRBV28 with TRBJ2-3; 7 positions match TRBD2. The germline V gene encodes CDR1 MDHEN and CDR2 SYDVKM. The CDR3 is made up of 15 amino acids. V lost 3 bases and J lost 2; bases outside the gene matches: 5. CDR3 amino acids: CASSFRGRATDTQYF. DNA for the CDR3: TGTGCCAGCAGTTTTCGTGGGAGGGCCACAGATACGCAGTATTTT.

The V gene is TRBV5-1, the J gene TRBJ1-2; perhaps TRBD1 as D (6 bases). CDR1 and CDR2 from the germline V gene are SGHRS and YFSETQ. This CDR3 region has 12 residues. Trimming cost V 3 bases and J 4 bases, with 7 bases left between them. The CDR3 here is CASSWDTYGYTF. CDR3 DNA sequence: TGCGCCAGCAGCTGGGACACCTATGGCTACACCTTC.

The gene calls are TRBV18 and TRBJ2-5, with TRBD2 matching over 9 bases. Germline V gene sequence: CDR1 KGHSH, CDR2 LQKENI. There are 15 residues in the CDR3. Unmatched junction bases numbered 6, after V lost 3 bases and J lost 4 bases. This CDR3 reads CASSPLSGSVETQYF. The CDR3 coding sequence is TGTGCCAGCTCACCCCTTAGCGGGAGTGTAGAGACCCAGTACTTC.

The chain employs TRBV24-1 and TRBJ1-2; TRBD1 matches at 11 bases. The length of the CDR3 is 13 residues. Germline V gene data show CDR1 as KGHDR and CDR2 as SFDVKD. V lost 10 bases to trimming and J lost 8 bases; unmatched junction nucleotides: 8. Written as DNA, the CDR3 is TGTGCCACGGACAGGGGGCGATCTGAAGGCTACACCTTC. Its protein product is CATDRGRSEGYTF.

The chain has TRBV27 and TRBJ1-2; D is perhaps TRBD1 (5 bases). The germline V gene encodes CDR1 MNHEY and CDR2 SMNVEV (reference sequence). The CDR3 has 12 residues. Trimming took off 5 bases at V and 4 bases at J, with 8 bases between the two ends. The DNA of the CDR3 is TGTGCCAGCAGTACCCAGGGCTATGGCTACACCTTC. This sequence encodes CASSTQGYGYTF.

The CDR3: CATSDEARGRDEQFF. The CDR3 DNA is TGTGCCACCAGTGACGAGGCCAGGGGGCGCGATGAGCAGTTCTTC. The gene calls are TRBV24-1 and TRBJ2-1; 8 bases match TRBD1. V gave up 4 bases and J gave up 8 bases; unmatched junction bases: 9. The CDR3 extends over 15 amino acids. Germline CDR1 is KGHDR and CDR2 is SFDVKD.

V is TRBV19 and J is TRBJ2-7; TRBD1 agrees at 10 bases. The V gene's germline CDR1 is LNHDA and CDR2 SQIVND (reference sequence). Trimming took 5 bases from V and 2 from J; bases not matched to a gene: 6. The CDR3 has 15 amino acids. The CDR3 DNA sequence: TGTGCCAGTAGTCCCGGGACAGGGGCAACCTACGAGCAGTACTTC. Translation gives CASSPGTGATYEQYF.

This clone was found many times. This chain links TRBV7-8 with TRBJ1-1; D ambiguous. V was trimmed by 5 bases and J by 5 bases, leaving 12 bases between them. The CDR3 is 13 residues long. Germline values: CDR1 SGHVS, CDR2 FQNEAQ. As DNA, the CDR3 is TGTGCCAGCAGCCCGGGGTGGAATACTGAAGCTTTCTTT. Translated, it gives CASSPGWNTEAFF. Drawing the rest from reference TRBV7-8 and TRBJ1-1, the complete variable domain is GAGVSQSPRYKVAKRGQDVALRCDPISGHVSLFWYQQALGQGPEFLTYFQNEAQLDKSGLPSDRFFAERPEGSVSTLKIQRTQQEDSAVYLCASSPGWNTEAFFGQGTRLTVV.

The V call is TRBV5-1, the J call TRBJ1-6, with 7 bases matching TRBD1. In germline, CDR1 is SGHRS, CDR2 YFSETQ. V dropped 4 bases and J dropped 4; count of bases not matched to a gene: 8. CDR3 length: 16 residues. The CDR3 DNA is TGCGCCAGCAGCGCCGGGACAGCGCCGTATAATTCACCCCTCCACTTT. It specifies CASSAGTAPYNSPLHF.

V gene TRBV30 combines with J gene TRBJ2-6; D is unclear. CDR1 and CDR2 (germline): GTSNPN, SVGIG (reference sequence). V was cut by 7 bases and J by 1 base, with 11 bases left in between. This CDR3 is 14 amino acids long. The CDR3 is CASHRGSGANVLTF. CDR3 nucleotides: TGTGCCTCCCATCGCGGTTCTGGGGCCAACGTCCTGACTTTC. The full variable domain, with the rest looked up from reference TRBV30 and TRBJ2-6, is SQTIHQWPATLVQPVGSPLSLECTVEGTSNPNLYWYRQAAGRGLQLLFYSVGIGQISSEVPQNLSASRPQDRQFILSSKKLLLSDSGFYLCASHRGSGANVLTFGAGSRLTVL.